What follows are 27 T cell receptor beta chains derived from one specimen sequenced in a study of shared T cell receptors in the human thymus (dated by TCRdb to the early 2020s). The protocol used for the library was the immunoSEQ multiplex PCR assay. TCRdb mirrors the immuneACCESS table, restricted to in-frame sequences. Some clones are absent from its copies; in checked studies, under half trace to an unresolved V gene, and the reason for the others is unknown. Present in this sample are 450,000 to 650,000 clones, around three quarters of which were seen just once. The top ten clones comprise roughly 0.013% of the sample. These data also formed part of another study, on human thymus T cells.

The sample was thymocytes. The receptors derive from a boy under two years old with a congenital heart defect. Donor details come from another sample of the same person, matched by shared clones.

This clone showed up just a few times. The chain employs TRBV5-6 and TRBJ2-3, with TRBD2 matching over 10 bases. J lost 4 bases, V lost 2 bases, and 1 base had no gene match. From germline, CDR1 is SGHDT and CDR2 YYEEEE. This CDR3 comprises 14 residues. The CDR3 loop reads CASSLAGGPDTQYF. The CDR3 region has the DNA TGTGCCAGCAGCTTAGCGGGAGGGCCAGATACGCAGTATTTT.

The V and J genes are TRBV2 and TRBJ2-1; 13 bases are shared with TRBD2. CDR1 and CDR2 from the germline V gene are SNHLY and FYNNEI. With V trimmed by 3 bases and J by 6 bases, 17 bases remained unmatched. CDR3 length equals 20 residues. In DNA, the CDR3 is TGTGCCAGCAGTGACCGACTAGCGGGAGGCGCCAGGGTGAGGATCAATGAGCAGTTCTTC. This encodes CASSDRLAGGARVRINEQFF.

The chain links TRBV6-1 to TRBJ1-3, with a weak D call TRBD1 (5 bases). CDR1 and CDR2 (germline): MNHNS, SASEGT. V was cut by 6 bases and J by 4 bases, with 16 bases left in between. The CDR3 is 15 residues long. The CDR3 region is CASSQTANPGNTIYF. The DNA of the CDR3 is TGTGCCAGCAGCCAGACAGCTAACCCAGGAAACACCATATATTTT.

The chain employs TRBV27 and TRBJ2-6, with 7 bases lining up with TRBD1. Losses at the gene ends were 2 bases for V and 2 bases for J; bases not matched to a gene: 9. Looked up from germline, CDR1 is MNHEY and CDR2 is SMNVEV (reference sequence). The length of the CDR3 is 18 residues. This CDR3 is CASSLTTGAFAGANVLTF. CDR3 in DNA: TGTGCCAGCAGTTTAACTACAGGGGCCTTCGCTGGGGCCAACGTCCTGACTTTC.

V gene TRBV29-1 combines with J gene TRBJ2-3, with 16 bases matching TRBD2. The ends lost 7 bases at V and 7 bases at J; junction bases unmatched: 11. Germline CDR1 is SQVTM and CDR2 is ANQGSEA. The CDR3 consists of 16 residues. The CDR3 loop reads CSGAGTSGRASNTQYF. The CDR3 DNA reads as TGCAGCGGGGCCGGGACTAGCGGGAGGGCCAGTAATACGCAGTATTTT.

The V gene is TRBV18, the J gene TRBJ2-1; 7 nucleotides line up with TRBD2. The germline V gene encodes CDR1 KGHSH and CDR2 LQKENI. J lost 3 bases, V lost 1 base, and 12 bases had no gene match. There are 18 residues in the CDR3. Here the CDR3 DNA reads TGTGCCAGCTCACCACGGTATCAGGCGGGAGACCTCTACAATGAGCAGTTCTTC. This encodes CASSPRYQAGDLYNEQFF.

This clone appeared a single time. Here the CDR3 reads CASVGGDTGELFF. The CDR3 bases are TGTGCCAGCGTTGGGGGGGACACCGGGGAGCTGTTTTTT. This chain links TRBV6-5 with TRBJ2-2; 7 nucleotides agree with TRBD2. Germline V lookup: CDR1 MNHEY, CDR2 SVGAGI. This CDR3 is built from 13 residues. V lost 8 bases and J lost 3; bases outside the gene matches: 3.

This sequence joins TRBV4-1 and TRBJ2-1, with TRBD1 matching 8 bases. Germline CDR1 is MGHRA and CDR2 is YSYEKL. The CDR3 runs to 15 residues. Trimming at V came to 5 bases and at J to 5 bases, leaving 8 bases not matched to a gene. The CDR3 region has the DNA TGCGCCAGCAGCATAGACAGGGGTATGGACAATGAGCAGTTCTTC. Amino acids: CASSIDRGMDNEQFF.

The chain links TRBV28 to TRBJ1-5; 8 bases agree with TRBD1. CDR1 and CDR2 (germline): MDHEN, SYDVKM. This CDR3 contains 15 residues. The V segment lost 5 bases and the J segment 7 bases; nucleotides outside the gene matches: 10. The CDR3 spells CASSKLGTGSQPQHF. The CDR3 nucleotides are TGTGCCAGCAGTAAACTCGGGACAGGAAGCCAGCCCCAGCATTTT.

This clone was found a few times. This chain joins TRBV9 and TRBJ2-1; 11 bases are shared with TRBD2. This CDR3 is 19 amino acids long. V was clipped by 3 bases and J by 0 bases; unmatched bases: 11. Germline CDR1 and CDR2: SGDLS and YYNGEE. The CDR3: CASSAGLAGHPSSYNEQFF. In nucleotides, the CDR3 is TGTGCCAGCAGCGCCGGACTAGCGGGCCACCCAAGCTCCTACAATGAGCAGTTCTTC.

The CDR3 here is CASSVESRVTPSYGYTF. CDR3 DNA sequence: TGTGCCAGCAGCGTAGAATCCAGGGTGACGCCAAGCTATGGCTACACCTTC. The chain couples TRBV9 to TRBJ1-2; tentatively, D is TRBD1 (5 bases). There are 17 residues in the CDR3. Trimming took 0 bases from V and 4 from J, leaving 19 bases between them. Germline-derived CDR1 and CDR2 are SGDLS and YYNGEE.

The chain links TRBV11-2 to TRBJ2-7, with 7 bases matching TRBD2. Germline CDR1 is SGHAT and CDR2 is FQNNGV. The V gene end was trimmed by 5 bases and the J gene end by 7 bases; junction bases not matched to a gene: 20. This CDR3 has 17 amino acids. The DNA of the CDR3 is TGTGCCAGCAGCCGTAGGCGGGCTACTAGCGCGGGGGAGGAGCAGTACTTC. Residues: CASSRRRATSAGEEQYF.

The chain combines TRBV6-1 with TRBJ2-5; 11 bases map to TRBD2. The CDR3 spans 16 residues. The V gene's germline CDR1 is MNHNS and CDR2 SASEGT. Germline trimming cut 1 base from V and 1 base from J; bases unmatched to any gene: 2. The CDR3 is CASSEGGTSGQETQYF. The CDR3 coding sequence is TGTGCCAGCAGTGAAGGGGGGACTAGCGGCCAAGAGACCCAGTACTTC.

The CDR3 spells CAWTERGNSYNEQFF. CDR3 nucleotides: TGTGCCTGGACTGAACGGGGGAACTCCTACAATGAGCAGTTCTTC. The V call is TRBV30, the J call TRBJ2-1, with a tentative D call TRBD2 (6 bases). The germline V and J ends were trimmed by 4 bases and 0 bases, with 13 bases remaining between them. Germline V gene lookup returns CDR1 GTSNPN and CDR2 SVGIG (reference sequence). The CDR3 contains 15 residues.

The chain links TRBV11-3 to TRBJ2-1, with 12 positions matching TRBD2. The CDR3 totals 15 residues. CDR1 and CDR2 (germline): SGHNT, YENEEA. J lost 9 bases, V lost 5 bases, and 8 bases had no gene match. CDR3 in amino acids: CASSASSGRAGEQFF. The CDR3 nucleotides read TGTGCCAGCAGCGCATCTAGCGGGAGGGCCGGTGAGCAGTTCTTC.

The V call is TRBV4-1, the J call TRBJ2-7, with 7 bases matching TRBD2. Per germline, CDR1 MGHRA and CDR2 YSYEKL. The length of the CDR3 is 18 residues. The V segment lost 3 bases and the J segment 7 bases; nucleotides outside the gene matches: 21. The CDR3 bases are TGCGCCAGCAGCCAGGCCCGGCGTAATGAGGGAGGGCCTAGGGAGCAGTACTTC. It codes for CASSQARRNEGGPREQYF.

As for this clone: This sample includes further DNA sequences coding for the same CDR3. J is TRBJ2-5 and V is TRBV6-5; D unclear. Germline V gene lookup returns CDR1 MNHEY and CDR2 SVGAGI. There are 14 residues in the CDR3. Trimming pared 2 bases from V and 0 bases from J, leaving 7 bases between. The CDR3 is CASSYGQDQETQYF. CDR3 bases: TGTGCCAGCAGTTACGGGCAGGACCAAGAGACCCAGTACTTC.

The V gene is TRBV5-5, the J gene TRBJ2-5, with D possibly TRBD2 on 5 matching bases. The CDR3 extends over 18 amino acids. Trimming took 5 bases from V and 2 from J, leaving 25 bases between them. In germline, CDR1 is SGHKS, CDR2 YYEKEE (reference sequence). The CDR3 nucleotides are TGTGCCAGCAGTGGTACTAGTGGATACCAATGGGCACAAGAGACCCAGTACTTC. It specifies CASSGTSGYQWAQETQYF.

The rearrangement joins TRBV27 to TRBJ1-1; a weak D match, TRBD1 (5 bases). The ends were cut back, 6 bases at V and 1 base at J, with 18 bases in the middle. Germline CDR1 MNHEY, CDR2 SMNVEV (reference sequence). The length of the CDR3 is 16 residues. The CDR3 region has the DNA TGTGCCAGCAGGGGGACTGACGAGCCCCGGAACACTGAAGCTTTCTTT. Encoded protein: CASRGTDEPRNTEAFF.

CDR3 region: CASSEASPFVGEQFF. CDR3 in DNA: TGTGCCAGCAGTGAGGCTAGCCCCTTTGTAGGTGAGCAGTTCTTC. This chain connects TRBV2 to TRBJ2-1, with a possible D match to TRBD2 (5 bases). V was pared by 3 bases and J by 9 bases, with 18 bases between. This CDR3 comprises 15 residues. Germline CDR1 SNHLY, CDR2 FYNNEI.

The chain couples TRBV7-9 to TRBJ2-7, with 9 nucleotides matching TRBD1. CDR3 length: 15 amino acids. The V segment lost 5 bases and the J segment 2 bases; nucleotides outside the gene matches: 7. Germline V gene data show CDR1 as SEHNR and CDR2 as FQNEAQ (reference sequence). This CDR3 is CASSHTGGGTYEQYF. Here the CDR3 DNA reads TGTGCCAGCAGCCATACAGGGGGCGGTACCTACGAGCAGTACTTC. Variable domain in full (rest from reference TRBV7-9 and TRBJ2-7): DTGVSQNPRHKITKRGQNVTFRCDPISEHNRLYWYRQTLGQGPEFLTYFQNEAQLEKSRLLSDRFSAERPKGSFSTLEIQRTEQGDSAMYLCASSHTGGGTYEQYFGPGTRLTVT.

The chain recombines TRBV10-1 with TRBJ2-7; 7 nucleotides match TRBD2. This CDR3 has 14 residues. CDR1 and CDR2 from the germline V gene are WNHNN and SYGVQD (reference sequence). V lost 8 bases, J lost 3 bases, and 10 bases stayed unmatched. In nucleotides, the CDR3 is TGCGCCAGCTCCCCTGAGGCGGGGGTCTACGAGCAGTACTTC. Protein product: CASSPEAGVYEQYF.

This chain joins TRBV6-5 and TRBJ2-4; D may be TRBD1 (5 bases). There are 15 residues in the CDR3. Germline assignment: CDR1 MNHEY and CDR2 SVGAGI. Trimming removed 2 bases at V and 1 base at J, with 9 bases between. The CDR3 bases are TGTGCCAGCAGTTACGGGCGACAGGCCAAAAACATTCAGTACTTC. Translating it yields CASSYGRQAKNIQYF.

The CDR3 region is CAIKGAGQEAFF. The CDR3 DNA follows: TGTGCCATCAAAGGGGCCGGACAGGAAGCTTTCTTT. This chain connects TRBV6-1 to TRBJ1-1, with a possible D match to TRBD1 (6 bases). Germline V CDR1 and CDR2: MNHNS, SASEGT. The CDR3 covers 12 residues. Deletions cut 10 bases from V and 8 bases from J, with 17 bases between.

This clone was detected once. The chain combines TRBV5-1 with TRBJ2-7; 16 bases are a match to TRBD2. Losses at the gene ends were 4 bases for V and 2 bases for J; bases not matched to a gene: 15. Germline CDR1 reads SGHRS; CDR2 reads YFSETQ. CDR3 size: 20 residues. CDR3 region: CASSRRAGLAGGPFPYEQYF. For the CDR3, the DNA is TGCGCCAGCAGCCGCCGGGCGGGACTAGCGGGAGGGCCGTTCCCCTACGAGCAGTACTTC.

V is TRBV5-1 and J is TRBJ2-1; the D gene is possibly TRBD1 (6 bases). In germline, CDR1 is SGHRS, CDR2 YFSETQ. The CDR3 covers 15 residues. V dropped 3 bases and J dropped 4 bases, with 14 bases sitting between them. The CDR3 DNA follows: TGCGCCAGCAGCTGGGGACCGGACAGTTACAATGAGCAGTTCTTC. Translated: CASSWGPDSYNEQFF.

The chain recombines TRBV5-1 with TRBJ1-2; 8 bases are a match to TRBD1. CDR1 and CDR2 (germline): SGHRS, YFSETQ. The CDR3 spans 17 residues. V shed 1 base, J shed 0 bases, and the junction held 8 bases outside the gene matches. As DNA, the CDR3 is TGCGCCAGCAGCTTGTCGGACAGGGATAAAGCTAACTATGGCTACACCTTC. Translating gives CASSLSDRDKANYGYTF.